The 3 T cell receptor beta chains reported below all come from one sample, sequenced in a study of blood T cell repertoires in COVID-19. Some clones are missing from TCRdb's copy, which holds only in-frame ones; the method was immunoSEQ multiplex PCR. The data contain 100,000 to 120,000 clones, about 88% of them seen just once; the ten biggest clones take up 8% to 9.5%. Sequenced sample: peripheral blood. The source of these receptors is a woman between 70 and 85 years old who had recovered from COVID-19.

V and J are TRBV12-3 or TRBV12-4 and TRBJ1-5, with D perhaps TRBD1 (5 bases). Between the trimmed V and J ends, which lost 6 bases and 5 bases, there was a span of 11 bases. This CDR3 has 13 amino acids. The CDR3 loop is CASRRQSDQPQHF. The CDR3 DNA sequence: TGTGCCAGCAGGCGACAGAGCGATCAGCCCCAGCATTTT.

The chain joins TRBV5-1 to TRBJ2-3; 7 nucleotides match TRBD2. The germline gives CDR1 SGHRS, CDR2 YFSETQ. The V segment lost 5 bases and the J segment 4 bases; nucleotides outside the gene matches: 10. This CDR3 spans 15 amino acids. In nucleotides, the CDR3 is TGCGCCAGCAGTCCACGGACTAGTTCTTCAGATACGCAGTATTTT. As protein: CASSPRTSSSDTQYF.

The count of this clone is one. CDR3: CASSQAGQGNEQYF. The CDR3 DNA reads as TGTGCCAGCAGCCAAGCAGGACAGGGGAACGAGCAGTACTTC. The chain carries TRBV4-2 and TRBJ2-7; 9 nucleotides agree with TRBD1. The CDR3 totals 14 residues. Germline CDR1 is LGHNA and CDR2 is YNFKEQ. Germline trimming cut 1 base from V and 5 bases from J; bases unmatched to any gene: 3.